This TCR beta chain was found in a study of OX40 agonist ivuxolimab in advanced cancers. Study context: Ivuxolimab, an agonist antibody against OX40 (CD134), was given to patients.

Only in-frame clones appear in the TCRdb table, and some are missing; sequencing was by immunoSEQ multiplex PCR. Of fewer than 75,000 clones in the sample, about nine tenths were seen once. The study's findings and limits: Dose levels from 0.1 to 3.0 mg/kg saw CD4+ and CD8+ blood T cells expand clonally by week 6. The 0.1-3.0 mg/kg partial responders had among the lowest clonal expansion.

As to this clone: The antigen is undetermined.

Individuals having autoimmune disease history or systemic immunosuppression were not enrolled. V dropped 5 bases and J dropped 5 bases, with 13 bases sitting between them. The CDR3 runs 14 residues. Germline assignment: CDR1 SGHNT and CDR2 YENEEA. This clonotype was sampled from an adult with an advanced solid tumor such as melanoma, head and neck, liver or kidney cancer. The chain uses TRBV11-3 and TRBJ2-1; no definite D call. The sequencing used CD4+ or CD8+ T cells sorted from blood, collected in a trial of the OX40 agonist ivuxolimab. The CDR3, as DNA: TGTGCCAGCAGCCCCTCTTACTGGAACAATGAGCAGTTCTTC. This sequence encodes CASSPSYWNNEQFF.